This passage covers 7 T cell receptor beta chains from one sample sequenced in a study of high-grade serous ovarian cancer treatment subgroups. Tumor tissue was taken before any definitive surgery or chemotherapy was given. Assay: immunoSEQ multiplex PCR; the TCRdb copy retains only in-frame clones and omits some. The sample includes 10,000 or so clones, 88% seen only once; the top ten take around 1.7%. The specimen was tumor tissue. These receptors all come from a human donor with high-grade serous ovarian cancer.

CDR3 DNA sequence: TGTGCCAGCAGCTTGCTGGCAGATACGCAGTATTTT. Protein: CASSLLADTQYF. This rearrangement joins TRBV7-9 to TRBJ2-3; D call uncertain. From germline, CDR1 is SEHNR and CDR2 FQNEAQ (reference sequence). V was clipped by 3 bases and J by 4 bases, with 5 bases between them. The CDR3 totals 12 residues.

The chain has TRBV13 and TRBJ2-1; D may be TRBD1 or TRBD2 (5 bases each). The CDR3 runs 16 residues. The germline V gene has CDR1 PRHDT and CDR2 FYEKMQ (reference sequence). V lost 3 bases to trimming and J lost 7 bases, with 19 bases between them. The CDR3 nucleotides read TGTGCCAGCAGCTTTGACGTTGGGACCTGGCCAAATGAGCAGTTCTTC. This codes for CASSFDVGTWPNEQFF.

The genes are TRBV7-9 and TRBJ2-2; 9 nucleotides agree with TRBD1. CDR3 length equals 16 residues. V dropped 5 bases and J dropped 4; count of bases not matched to a gene: 8. Germline-derived CDR1 and CDR2 are SEHNR and FQNEAQ (reference sequence). The CDR3 is CASSPDGTGFTGELFF. CDR3 nucleotide sequence: TGTGCCAGCAGCCCAGATGGGACAGGGTTCACCGGGGAGCTGTTTTTT. Drawing the rest from reference TRBV7-9 and TRBJ2-2, the complete variable domain is DTGVSQNPRHKITKRGQNVTFRCDPISEHNRLYWYRQTLGQGPEFLTYFQNEAQLEKSRLLSDRFSAERPKGSFSTLEIQRTEQGDSAMYLCASSPDGTGFTGELFFGEGSRLTVL.

The J gene is TRBJ2-7, the V gene TRBV10-2; 9 positions agree with TRBD2. This CDR3 region has 13 residues. Losses at the gene ends were 9 bases for V and 7 bases for J; bases not matched to a gene: 10. CDR1 WSHSY and CDR2 SAAADI come from the germline V gene. The DNA for the CDR3 is TGCGCCAGTTTAGCGGGGGCTGCTCGGGAGCAGTACTTC. Its translation: CASLAGAAREQYF.

The chain couples TRBV27 to TRBJ2-5; 7 nucleotides match TRBD1. Germline V gives CDR1 MNHEY, CDR2 SMNVEV (reference sequence). V was clipped by 6 bases and J by 3 bases; unmatched bases: 4. CDR3 length: 13 amino acids. The CDR3 loop reads CASRGTGEETQYF. The CDR3 nucleotides read TGTGCCAGCAGGGGCACAGGGGAAGAGACCCAGTACTTC.

This rearrangement joins TRBV30 to TRBJ2-3, with 8 bases lining up with TRBD2. Germline loops: CDR1 GTSNPN, CDR2 SVGIG (reference sequence). This CDR3 is built from 18 residues. V lost 3 bases to trimming and J lost 6 bases; unmatched junction nucleotides: 20. The CDR3 is CAWRGETSVLLISDTQYF. The DNA for the CDR3 is TGTGCCTGGAGAGGGGAGACTAGCGTTTTATTGATTTCGGATACGCAGTATTTT.

The gene calls are TRBV5-1 and TRBJ2-5, with TRBD2 identical over 7 bases. CDR1 and CDR2 from the germline V gene are SGHRS and YFSETQ. CDR3 length: 13 residues. V was pared by 0 bases and J by 5 bases, with 1 base of the junction left unmatched. This chain's CDR3 is CASSLAGGETQYF. Written as DNA, the CDR3 is TGCGCCAGCAGCTTGGCCGGGGGGGAGACCCAGTACTTC.